These 29 T cell receptor beta chains were sequenced from one sample in a study of response to subunit inactivated influenza vaccine. One entry per CDR3 protein, called by TCRdb with MiXCR from the RT-PCR reads. Of 430,000 or so distinct CDR3 sequences in the sample, roughly 11% are singletons; the top ten hold about an eighth. This specimen was PBMCs from blood, taken roughly 6 weeks after vaccination. These receptor sequences come from a man aged 50 to 60 who received an inactivated influenza vaccine.

This sequence joins TRBV10-1 and TRBJ2-3; 10 bases are shared with TRBD2. The V gene's germline CDR1 is WNHNN and CDR2 SYGVQD (reference sequence). The V gene end was trimmed by 3 bases and the J gene end by 3 bases; junction bases not matched to a gene: 9. The CDR3 spans 17 residues. The CDR3 loop reads CASSDALAGKGTDTQYF. The CDR3 region has the DNA TGCGCCAGCAGTGACGCACTAGCGGGGAAGGGAACAGATACGCAGTATTTT.

This clonotype was seen a few times. V usage is TRBV24-1 and J usage is TRBJ2-3; 14 positions agree with TRBD2. The germline V gene encodes CDR1 KGHDR and CDR2 SFDVKD. This CDR3 is 18 amino acids long. The V gene end was trimmed by 4 bases and the J gene end by 6 bases; junction bases not matched to a gene: 11. CDR3 region: CATSEKPGLAGDGDTQYF. DNA for the CDR3: TGTGCCACCAGTGAAAAACCGGGACTAGCGGGAGATGGGGATACGCAGTATTTT.

This clonotype appeared many times. V gene TRBV5-6 combines with J gene TRBJ2-7; D gene unclear. V shed 2 bases and J shed 8 bases, with 14 bases lying between them. The CDR3 runs 13 residues. The germline CDR1 and CDR2 sequences are SGHDT and YYEEEE. As DNA, the CDR3 is TGTGCCAGCAGCTTTGGACCGCCTACGCAGCAGTACTTC. This translates into CASSFGPPTQQYF.

The DNA of the CDR3 is TGCAGTGCTCCTAAAGGGCCAGATACGCAGTATTTT. This gives the protein CSAPKGPDTQYF. J is TRBJ2-3 and V is TRBV20-1; D remains unclear. Germline values: CDR1 DFQATT, CDR2 SNEGSKA (reference sequence). The CDR3 covers 12 residues. V lost 5 bases and J 4 bases, leaving 10 bases between the germline ends.

The rearrangement uses TRBV12-3 or TRBV12-4 and TRBJ2-3; the D is unclear. The ends were cut back, 6 bases at V and 6 bases at J, with 13 bases in the middle. This CDR3 has 13 residues. CDR3 region: CASSLGSRDTQYF. The CDR3 DNA is TGTGCCAGCAGCCTCGGTTCTAGGGATACGCAGTATTTT.

V usage is TRBV3-1 and J usage is TRBJ2-7, with D possibly being TRBD2 (6 bases). The length of the CDR3 is 13 residues. V lost 0 bases, J lost 6 bases, and 9 bases lay in between. Germline V CDR1 and CDR2: LGHDT, YNNKEL (reference sequence). The CDR3 spells CASSQDGGSEQYF. As DNA, the CDR3 is TGTGCCAGCAGCCAAGATGGAGGGAGCGAGCAGTACTTC.

Many counts were recorded for this clonotype. The chain recombines TRBV29-1 with TRBJ2-7; tentative D call: TRBD1 (6 bases). Trimming left V 4 bases short and J 3 bases short, with 16 bases between. The germline gives CDR1 SQVTM, CDR2 ANQGSEA. This CDR3 comprises 14 residues. The CDR3 here is CSVADSPWSYEQYF. The CDR3 bases are TGCAGCGTTGCGGACAGCCCTTGGAGCTACGAGCAGTACTTC.

This clonotype has only a few counts. The chain links TRBV2 to TRBJ1-2, with D possibly matching TRBD1 (5 bases). V lost 7 bases and J lost 7, with 13 bases in between. This CDR3 is 12 amino acids long. CDR1 and CDR2 (germline): SNHLY, FYNNEI. The CDR3 bases are TGTGCCAGCACCATTGGGGCGGCTGGCTACACCTTC. It is translated as CASTIGAAGYTF.

This clonotype came up a few times. This rearrangement joins TRBV6-2 or TRBV6-3 to TRBJ1-2; 8 bases align to TRBD1. The CDR3 has 15 amino acids. Germline lookup yields CDR1 MNHEY and CDR2 SVGEGT. J lost 4 bases, V lost 5 bases, and 9 bases had no gene match. The CDR3 sequence is CASSTWTGTFYGYTF. CDR3 sequence (DNA): TGTGCCAGCAGTACCTGGACAGGGACCTTCTATGGCTACACCTTC.

V and J are TRBV6-1 and TRBJ2-1; 8 bases match TRBD1. The length of the CDR3 is 15 residues. Germline loops: CDR1 MNHNS, CDR2 SASEGT. With V trimmed by 11 bases and J by 4 bases, 13 bases remained unmatched. CDR3 protein: CAGTKSGGIYNEQFF. CDR3 sequence (DNA): TGTGCCGGCACCAAATCAGGGGGCATATACAATGAGCAGTTCTTC.

This clonotype appeared a few times. The V gene is TRBV5-1, the J gene TRBJ2-1; D might be TRBD1 (5 bases). Germline V CDR1 and CDR2: SGHRS, YFSETQ. The CDR3 contains 18 residues. Trimming removed 0 bases from V and 1 base from J, with 17 bases in between. CDR3 DNA sequence: TGCGCCAGCAGCTTGGGCCCCACAGGTGAGGTTTCCTACAATGAGCAGTTCTTC. Its protein is CASSLGPTGEVSYNEQFF.

This clonotype came up many times. V gene TRBV12-3 or TRBV12-4 combines with J gene TRBJ2-2; D unclear. This CDR3 is built from 14 residues. V was clipped by 6 bases and J by 4 bases, with 12 bases between them. For the CDR3, the DNA is TGTGCCAGCAGCGAACTATCGATCACCGGGGAGCTGTTTTTT. Its protein product is CASSELSITGELFF.

This clonotype was picked up a small number of times. The chain carries TRBV7-2 and TRBJ2-1, with a weak D call TRBD2 (6 bases). Trimming pared 3 bases from V and 1 base from J, leaving 7 bases between. The CDR3 extends over 14 amino acids. Germline V gene sequence: CDR1 SGHTA, CDR2 FQGNSA. The CDR3 nucleotides read TGTGCCAGCAGCTTGGGACTTTCCTACAATGAGCAGTTCTTC. It encodes CASSLGLSYNEQFF.

This clonotype has only a few counts. The rearrangement joins TRBV30 to TRBJ2-3, with a tentative D call TRBD1 (6 bases). V lost 3 bases and J 0 bases, leaving 10 bases between the germline ends. The CDR3 runs 14 residues. Germline CDR1 is GTSNPN and CDR2 is SVGIG (reference sequence). CDR3 in amino acids: CAWRGALSTDTQYF. DNA of the CDR3: TGTGCCTGGAGGGGGGCGCTTAGCACAGATACGCAGTATTTT.

This clonotype showed up many times. This chain uses TRBV20-1 with TRBJ2-1; D remains ambiguous. Per the germline V gene, CDR1 is DFQATT and CDR2 is SNEGSKA (reference sequence). With 3 bases removed from V and 11 bases from J, the gap between germline ends came to 17 bases. The CDR3 sequence is 13 residues long. CDR3 loop: CSASSAEPLKQFF. The DNA for the CDR3 is TGCAGTGCTAGCTCTGCGGAACCCCTTAAGCAGTTCTTC.

The V gene is TRBV4-1, the J gene TRBJ1-5, with D perhaps TRBD1 (6 bases). Germline-derived CDR1 and CDR2 are MGHRA and YSYEKL. V was cut by 2 bases and J by 0 bases, with 8 bases left in between. CDR3 length: 15 residues. The CDR3 sequence is CASSQQGLSNQPQHF. DNA for the CDR3: TGCGCCAGCAGCCAACAGGGGCTTAGCAATCAGCCCCAGCATTTT.

This clonotype was counted a few times. The V call is TRBV6-2 or TRBV6-3, the J call TRBJ1-4; D not resolved. The CDR3 extends over 15 amino acids. Per the germline V gene, CDR1 is MNHEY and CDR2 is SVGEGT. Trimming took off 6 bases at V and 0 bases at J, with 11 bases between the two ends. CDR3 amino acids: CASSPSGSTNEKLFF. CDR3 DNA sequence: TGTGCCAGCAGCCCTTCTGGATCAACTAATGAAAAACTGTTTTTT.

This clonotype showed up just a few times. V gene TRBV4-3 combines with J gene TRBJ1-1; TRBD1 matches at 10 bases. This CDR3 is 14 amino acids long. Losses at the gene ends were 4 bases for V and 5 bases for J; bases not matched to a gene: 4. Germline V lookup: CDR1 LGHNA, CDR2 YSLEER. This CDR3 is CASSPDRGRTEAFF. The CDR3 region has the DNA TGCGCCAGCAGCCCGGACAGGGGGAGGACTGAAGCTTTCTTT.

This clonotype appeared many times. V is TRBV12-3 or TRBV12-4 and J is TRBJ2-3; D is tentatively TRBD1 or TRBD2 (5 bases each). V lost 6 bases and J lost 1, with 14 bases in between. The CDR3 contains 15 residues. The CDR3, as DNA: TGTGCCAGCAGAACCGGGACGGTCCGCACAGATACGCAGTATTTT. Its protein is CASRTGTVRTDTQYF.

In this sample, this clonotype turned up a few times. The chain recombines TRBV12-3 or TRBV12-4 with TRBJ2-3; 7 bases fit TRBD1. CDR3 size: 14 residues. The ends lost 6 bases at V and 4 bases at J; junction bases unmatched: 7. DNA of the CDR3: TGTGCCAGCAGCCATCCGGGACAGCCAGATACGCAGTATTTT. This gives the protein CASSHPGQPDTQYF.

This clonotype has just a few counts. CDR3 bases: TGTGCCAGCACCGTGGACTCCCGTGTGGGCACAGATACGCAGTATTTT. It codes for CASTVDSRVGTDTQYF. The gene calls are TRBV7-9 and TRBJ2-3; possible D gene TRBD2, 5 bases. CDR1 SEHNR and CDR2 FQNEAQ come from the germline V gene (reference sequence). The germline V and J ends were trimmed by 7 bases and 1 base, with 18 bases remaining between them. This CDR3 has 16 residues.

This clonotype was detected only a few times. The chain carries TRBV7-2 and TRBJ2-7, with a possible D match to TRBD1 (6 bases). This CDR3 is built from 15 residues. V shed 4 bases and J shed 4 bases, with 17 bases lying between them. Looked up from germline, CDR1 is SGHTA and CDR2 is FQGNSA. CDR3 region: CASSWGPGLEYEQYF. As DNA, the CDR3 is TGTGCCAGCAGCTGGGGGCCAGGTCTAGAGTACGAGCAGTACTTC. The variable domain in full, with the rest retrieved from reference TRBV7-2 and TRBJ2-7, is GAGVSQSPSNKVTEKGKDVELRCDPISGHTALYWYRQSLGQGLEFLIYFQGNSAPDKSGLPSDRFSAERTGGSVSTLTIQRTQQEDSAVYLCASSWGPGLEYEQYFGPGTRLTVT.

This clonotype was seen a few times. This chain uses TRBV28 with TRBJ2-7; TRBD2 matches at 8 bases. This CDR3 is 15 amino acids long. The J segment lost 1 base and the V segment lost 7 bases, leaving 9 bases of the junction unmatched. Germline V CDR1 and CDR2: MDHEN, SYDVKM. The CDR3 protein is CASTRGGRISYEQYF. CDR3 in DNA: TGTGCCAGCACACGGGGCGGGAGGATATCCTACGAGCAGTACTTC.

In its sample, this clonotype was seen a few times. The chain joins TRBV12-3 or TRBV12-4 to TRBJ2-2, with D uncertain. This CDR3 is 13 amino acids long. V gave up 5 bases and J gave up 6 bases, with 10 bases separating them. CDR3 in DNA: TGTGCCAGCAGTGCTCACGGCGCCGGGGAGCTGTTTTTT. It encodes CASSAHGAGELFF.

The V gene is TRBV2, the J gene TRBJ2-4; D may be TRBD2 (6 bases). V lost 3 bases and J lost 11, with 8 bases in between. Looked up from germline, CDR1 is SNHLY and CDR2 is FYNNEI. The CDR3 sequence is 11 residues long. The CDR3 region is CASSEGGLQYF. The CDR3 DNA reads as TGTGCCAGCAGTGAGGGGGGTCTTCAGTACTTC.

In this sample, this clonotype turned up many times. J is TRBJ2-3 and V is TRBV29-1; no firm D call. The CDR3 is 11 amino acids. CDR1 SQVTM and CDR2 ANQGSEA come from the germline V gene. Trimming cost V 3 bases and J 9 bases, with 10 bases left between them. The chain's CDR3 is CSVETAQTQYF. The CDR3 nucleotides are TGCAGCGTTGAGACGGCCCAAACGCAGTATTTT.

This clonotype was counted between two and nine times. V is TRBV20-1 and J is TRBJ2-7, with 7 bases that match TRBD1. CDR3 size: 14 residues. Germline V CDR1 and CDR2: DFQATT, SNEGSKA (reference sequence). J gave up 6 bases and V 8 bases, and 16 bases lay outside the gene matches. The DNA for the CDR3 is TGCAGTATGCATGAAGGGGGCGCCTGGAGCGAGCAGTACTTC. Amino acid sequence: CSMHEGGAWSEQYF.

This clonotype was detected many times. The rearrangement uses TRBV12-3 or TRBV12-4 and TRBJ2-1; a weak D match, TRBD2 (6 bases). This CDR3 is 15 amino acids long. Trimming took off 6 bases at V and 6 bases at J, with 18 bases between the two ends. The CDR3 spells CASRNNGGSGNEQFF. CDR3 nucleotide sequence: TGTGCCAGCAGGAATAACGGGGGTTCGGGCAATGAGCAGTTCTTC.

This chain uses TRBV5-1 with TRBJ2-2; 10 nucleotides align to TRBD2. This CDR3 has 17 amino acids. In germline, CDR1 is SGHRS, CDR2 YFSETQ. The trim removed 2 bases at V and 1 base at J, leaving 5 bases unmatched. CDR3: CASSLAGGPMNTGELFF. The CDR3 DNA reads TGCGCCAGCAGCTTAGCGGGGGGGCCGATGAACACCGGGGAGCTGTTTTTT.